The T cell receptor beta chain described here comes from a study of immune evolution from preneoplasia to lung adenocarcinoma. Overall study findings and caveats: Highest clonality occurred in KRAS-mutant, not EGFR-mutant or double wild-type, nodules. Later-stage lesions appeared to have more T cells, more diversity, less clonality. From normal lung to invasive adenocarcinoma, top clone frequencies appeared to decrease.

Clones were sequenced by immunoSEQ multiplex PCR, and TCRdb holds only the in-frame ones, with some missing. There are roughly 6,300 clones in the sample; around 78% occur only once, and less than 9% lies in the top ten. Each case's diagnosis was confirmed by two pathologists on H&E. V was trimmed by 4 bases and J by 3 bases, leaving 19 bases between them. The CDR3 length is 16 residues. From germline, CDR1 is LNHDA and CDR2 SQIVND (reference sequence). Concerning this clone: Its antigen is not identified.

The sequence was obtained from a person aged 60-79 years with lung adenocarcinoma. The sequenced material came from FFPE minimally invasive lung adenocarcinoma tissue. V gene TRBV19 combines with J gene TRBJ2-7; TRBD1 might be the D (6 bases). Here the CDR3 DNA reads TGTGCCAGTAGTACGTACTCCGGGACATCCTACTACGAGCAGTACTTC. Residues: CASSTYSGTSYYEQYF.